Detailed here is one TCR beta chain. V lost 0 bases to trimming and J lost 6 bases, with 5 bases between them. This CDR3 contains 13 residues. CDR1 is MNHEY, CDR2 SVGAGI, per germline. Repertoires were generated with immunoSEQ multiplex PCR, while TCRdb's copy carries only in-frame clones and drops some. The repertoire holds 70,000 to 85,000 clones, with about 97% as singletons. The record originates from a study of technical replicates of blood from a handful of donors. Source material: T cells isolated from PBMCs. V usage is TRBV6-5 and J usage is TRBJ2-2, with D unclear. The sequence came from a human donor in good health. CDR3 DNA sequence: TGTGCCAGCAGTTACTCGGCTTCCGGGGAGCTGTTTTTT. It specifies CASSYSASGELFF.